This TCR beta chain was observed in a study of blood T cell repertoires in COVID-19. Study-level background: T cells, B-cell-depleted T cells, or PBMCs provided the cDNA or gDNA that served as material.

Sequencing was performed with immunoSEQ multiplex PCR; in TCRdb, only in-frame clones are kept and a portion is missing. This table has 200,000 to 250,000 clones, approximately 87% appearing once. V was trimmed by 6 bases and J by 4 bases, leaving 17 bases between them. In germline, CDR1 is LNHDA, CDR2 SQIVND (reference sequence). The CDR3 has 15 amino acids. Sequenced material: peripheral blood. The chain uses TRBV19 and TRBJ2-3, with D possibly being TRBD2 (5 bases). The receptor comes from a woman in her forties or fifties with acute or convalescent COVID-19. CDR3 loop: CASSPGVRHADTQYF. The CDR3 bases are TGTGCCAGTAGCCCCGGGGTGAGGCATGCAGATACGCAGTATTTT.